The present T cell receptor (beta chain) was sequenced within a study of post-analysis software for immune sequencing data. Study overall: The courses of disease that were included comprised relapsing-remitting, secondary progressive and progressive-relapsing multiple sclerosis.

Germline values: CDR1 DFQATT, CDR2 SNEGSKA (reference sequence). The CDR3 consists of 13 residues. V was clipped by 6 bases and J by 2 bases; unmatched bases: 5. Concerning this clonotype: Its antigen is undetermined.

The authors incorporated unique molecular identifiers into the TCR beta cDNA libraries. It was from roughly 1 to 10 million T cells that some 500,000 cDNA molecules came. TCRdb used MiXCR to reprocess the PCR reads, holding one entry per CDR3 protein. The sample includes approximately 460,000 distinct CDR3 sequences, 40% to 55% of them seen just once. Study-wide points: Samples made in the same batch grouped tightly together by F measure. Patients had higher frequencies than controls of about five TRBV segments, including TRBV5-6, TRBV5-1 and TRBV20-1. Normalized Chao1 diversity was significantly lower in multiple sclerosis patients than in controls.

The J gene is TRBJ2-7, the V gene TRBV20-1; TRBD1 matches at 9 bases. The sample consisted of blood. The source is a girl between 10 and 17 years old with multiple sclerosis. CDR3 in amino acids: CSAGTGNTYEQYF. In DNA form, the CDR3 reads TGCAGTGCAGGGACAGGGAACACCTACGAGCAGTACTTC.